A single sample gave rise to the 23 T cell receptor beta chains below, sequenced in a study of graft-versus-host responses after intestinal transplantation. Which antigens these TCRs recognize remains unknown. Some clones are missing from TCRdb's copy, which holds only in-frame ones; the method was immunoSEQ multiplex PCR. The sample has some 96,000 clones, more than 75% seen once. This specimen was unstimulated CD4+ T cells sorted from spleen or lymph node cells, taken before transplant. All receptors come from a human donor who was the organ donor for an intestinal transplant.

This clone was detected only once. The chain is built from TRBV18 and TRBJ2-5, with D perhaps matching TRBD2 (5 bases). V lost 3 bases, J lost 5 bases, and 16 bases lay in between. This CDR3 is built from 15 residues. The V gene's germline CDR1 is KGHSH and CDR2 LQKENI. This chain's CDR3 is CASSPMDSSPETQYF. CDR3 sequence (DNA): TGTGCCAGCTCACCTATGGACTCCTCTCCGGAGACCCAGTACTTC.

This chain joins TRBV30 and TRBJ1-2; D unresolved. The CDR3 runs 13 residues. Trimming removed 0 bases from V and 4 bases from J, with 9 bases in between. Germline V gene sequence: CDR1 GTSNPN, CDR2 SVGIG (reference sequence). The CDR3: CAWSVPGSYGYTF. The CDR3 DNA is TGTGCCTGGAGTGTACCGGGATCCTATGGCTACACCTTC.

The rearrangement links TRBV6-5 to TRBJ2-1, with D possibly matching TRBD2 (6 bases). The CDR3 is 13 amino acids. Germline CDR1 and CDR2: MNHEY and SVGAGI. Trimming took off 8 bases at V and 0 bases at J, with 8 bases between the two ends. The chain's CDR3 is CASGGFSYNEQFF. The CDR3 nucleotides read TGTGCCAGCGGGGGGTTCTCCTACAATGAGCAGTTCTTC.

This chain links TRBV6-5 with TRBJ1-2; 7 bases are shared with TRBD1. CDR3 length: 14 residues. Germline values: CDR1 MNHEY, CDR2 SVGAGI. After removal of 5 bases from V and 5 bases from J, the junction contained 8 bases not matched to a gene. The CDR3 region is CASSLKPGGYGYTF. CDR3 bases: TGTGCCAGCAGTCTCAAACCAGGGGGTTATGGCTACACCTTC.

The CDR3 loop is CATYLGQGPYEQYF. As DNA, the CDR3 is TGTGCCACTTATCTAGGACAGGGGCCCTACGAGCAGTACTTC. The chain carries TRBV19 and TRBJ2-7; 9 positions match TRBD1. The germline V gene encodes CDR1 LNHDA and CDR2 SQIVND (reference sequence). V lost 10 bases to trimming and J lost 2 bases; unmatched junction nucleotides: 9. The CDR3 extends over 14 amino acids.

The CDR3 protein is CASSAPVWGSTGELFF. In nucleotides, the CDR3 is TGTGCCAGCAGTGCCCCAGTCTGGGGGTCTACCGGGGAGCTGTTTTTT. The chain joins TRBV25-1 to TRBJ2-2, with D perhaps given as TRBD1 or TRBD2 (5 bases each). The CDR3 spans 16 residues. From germline, CDR1 is MGHDK and CDR2 SYGVNS. Trimming took 4 bases from V and 5 from J, leaving 17 bases between them. The full variable domain, rest sourced from reference TRBV25-1 and TRBJ2-2, is EADIYQTPRYLVIGTGKKITLECSQTMGHDKMYWYQQDPGMELHLIHYSYGVNSTEKGDLSSESTVSRIRTEHFPLTLESARPSHTSQYLCASSAPVWGSTGELFFGEGSRLTVL.

The chain links TRBV6-1 to TRBJ1-1, with D possibly matching TRBD1 (6 bases). The germline CDR1 and CDR2 sequences are MNHNS and SASEGT. The length of the CDR3 is 15 residues. V was pared by 0 bases and J by 3 bases, with 11 bases between. This chain's CDR3 is CASSEARWGHTEAFF. Written as DNA, the CDR3 is TGTGCCAGCAGTGAAGCGAGATGGGGGCACACTGAAGCTTTCTTT.

The rearrangement uses TRBV30 and TRBJ1-1, with a weak D call TRBD1 (5 bases). Germline CDR1 and CDR2: GTSNPN and SVGIG (reference sequence). Trimming shortened V by 2 bases and J by 4 bases, and 17 bases separated the two germline ends. The CDR3 is 15 amino acids. CDR3: CAWSPSWGSFTEAFF. The CDR3 DNA follows: TGTGCCTGGAGTCCCTCCTGGGGGAGTTTCACTGAAGCTTTCTTT.

This rearrangement joins TRBV19 to TRBJ1-2; tentative D call: TRBD1 (6 bases). The CDR3 runs 16 residues. Germline V CDR1 and CDR2: LNHDA, SQIVND (reference sequence). The V gene lost 1 base and the J gene lost 6 bases, with 18 bases spanning the gap. The CDR3 coding sequence is TGTGCCAGTAGTATAGGAAGGGCAGGGGAAGGGGATGGCTACACCTTC. As protein: CASSIGRAGEGDGYTF.

This clone has a handful of counts. J is TRBJ1-1 and V is TRBV6-5; D unclear. Germline CDR1 reads MNHEY; CDR2 reads SVGAGI. Trimming took off 5 bases at V and 0 bases at J, with 10 bases between the two ends. This CDR3 region has 14 residues. The CDR3 DNA sequence: TGTGCCAGCAGTCCCACAAGGTTGAACACTGAAGCTTTCTTT. This codes for CASSPTRLNTEAFF.

This clone occurred a few times. The chain uses TRBV6-5 and TRBJ2-1; 8 nucleotides line up with TRBD1. This CDR3 is 15 amino acids long. Trimming cost V 8 bases and J 5 bases; bases outside gene matches: 11. The germline gives CDR1 MNHEY, CDR2 SVGAGI. Here the CDR3 reads CASQGARRLNNEQFF. Here the CDR3 DNA reads TGTGCCAGCCAGGGGGCGCGGAGGCTGAACAATGAGCAGTTCTTC.

This rearrangement joins TRBV5-1 to TRBJ1-1, with D maybe TRBD1 (5 bases). The CDR3 has 13 amino acids. Germline CDR1 SGHRS, CDR2 YFSETQ. The ends were cut back, 1 base at V and 7 bases at J, with 11 bases in the middle. CDR3 coding DNA: TGCGCCAGCAGCTTGTTCAGGGAGTATGAAGCTTTCTTT. Its translation: CASSLFREYEAFF.

This chain uses TRBV19 with TRBJ2-2; 7 positions match TRBD1. J lost 4 bases, V lost 3 bases, and 17 bases had no gene match. From germline, CDR1 is LNHDA and CDR2 SQIVND (reference sequence). The CDR3 contains 19 residues. The CDR3 sequence is CASSMLWIGGQSSTGELFF. In DNA, the CDR3 is TGTGCCAGTAGTATGTTGTGGATTGGGGGACAGAGTAGCACCGGGGAGCTGTTTTTT.

CDR3 sequence (DNA): TGTGCCAGCTATCGGGGGTGGGAAGGGGGCTATGGCTACACCTTC. This gives the protein CASYRGWEGGYGYTF. V gene TRBV6-1 combines with J gene TRBJ1-2; D may be TRBD1 (6 bases). Germline loops: CDR1 MNHNS, CDR2 SASEGT. V gave up 8 bases and J gave up 4 bases, with 20 bases separating them. The CDR3 is 15 amino acids.

CDR3 loop: CATGWQGNYGYTF. The CDR3 DNA reads as TGTGCCACCGGCTGGCAGGGCAACTATGGCTACACCTTC. This rearrangement joins TRBV15 to TRBJ1-2; D may be TRBD1 (5 bases). Trimming stripped 8 bases from V and 2 bases from J, with 12 bases between. In germline, CDR1 is LNHNV, CDR2 YYDKDF (reference sequence). This CDR3 contains 13 residues.

The rearrangement uses TRBV7-2 and TRBJ1-1, with D uncertain. V was clipped by 1 base and J by 0 bases, with 9 bases between them. Germline CDR1 and CDR2: SGHTA and FQGNSA. The CDR3 has 15 residues. The CDR3 coding sequence is TGTGCCAGCAGCTTAGGGACTGGTCTGAACACTGAAGCTTTCTTT. This translates into CASSLGTGLNTEAFF.

The chain combines TRBV27 with TRBJ2-7; D may be TRBD1 or TRBD2 (6 bases each). CDR1 is MNHEY and CDR2 is SMNVEV in the germline V gene (reference sequence). The germline V and J ends were trimmed by 2 bases and 2 bases, with 10 bases remaining between them. CDR3 length equals 14 residues. The CDR3 sequence is CASSLTGRPYEQYF. In DNA, the CDR3 is TGTGCCAGCAGTTTAACAGGGAGGCCCTACGAGCAGTACTTC.

The chain has TRBV10-3 and TRBJ2-2, with a possible D match to TRBD2 (6 bases). CDR1 and CDR2 from the germline V gene are ENHRY and SYGVKD. With 11 bases removed from V and 6 bases from J, the gap between germline ends came to 10 bases. This CDR3 contains 11 residues. For the CDR3, the DNA is TGTGCCGGAGGGGCGTCCGGGGAGCTGTTTTTT. Translating gives CAGGASGELFF.

The chain employs TRBV5-1 and TRBJ1-1, with TRBD1 matching over 7 bases. The CDR3 totals 16 residues. Germline V lookup: CDR1 SGHRS, CDR2 YFSETQ. V was clipped by 2 bases and J by 0 bases; unmatched bases: 7. The CDR3 region is CASSFDRAGVNTEAFF. The DNA for the CDR3 is TGCGCCAGCAGCTTTGACAGGGCGGGGGTGAACACTGAAGCTTTCTTT. Full variable domain (remainder filled in from reference TRBV5-1 and TRBJ1-1): KAGVTQTPRYLIKTRGQQVTLSCSPISGHRSVSWYQQTPGQGLQFLFEYFSETQRNKGNFPGRFSGRQFSNSRSEMNVSTLELGDSALYLCASSFDRAGVNTEAFFGQGTRLTVV.

This sequence joins TRBV14 and TRBJ2-3; D is unresolved. Looked up from germline, CDR1 is SGHDN and CDR2 is FVKESK. The germline V and J ends were trimmed by 1 base and 2 bases, with 4 bases remaining between them. The CDR3 sequence is 13 residues long. The CDR3: CASSQAFTDTQYF. CDR3 in DNA: TGTGCCAGCAGCCAAGCGTTCACAGATACGCAGTATTTT.

The gene calls are TRBV5-1 and TRBJ2-5; D is perhaps TRBD1 (6 bases). The CDR3 length is 13 residues. With 4 bases removed from V and 5 bases from J, the gap between germline ends came to 12 bases. CDR1 SGHRS and CDR2 YFSETQ come from the germline V gene. CDR3 in DNA: TGCGCCAGCAGCCCCACAGGGACGGAGACCCAGTACTTC. Protein: CASSPTGTETQYF.

The J gene is TRBJ1-4, the V gene TRBV5-5; 12 bases match TRBD1. This CDR3 comprises 16 residues. The V gene end was trimmed by 3 bases and the J gene end by 2 bases; junction bases not matched to a gene: 2. Germline CDR1 SGHKS, CDR2 YYEKEE (reference sequence). The chain's CDR3 is CASSWGQGATNEKLFF. The CDR3 nucleotides read TGTGCCAGCAGCTGGGGACAGGGGGCGACTAATGAAAAACTGTTTTTT.

The chain uses TRBV2 and TRBJ2-3, with D unclear. V gave up 7 bases and J gave up 5 bases, with 7 bases separating them. The CDR3 has 11 amino acids. Germline-derived CDR1 and CDR2 are SNHLY and FYNNEI. CDR3 coding DNA: TGTGCCAGCACCATACTAGATACGCAGTATTTT. It translates to CASTILDTQYF.